The subject of this entry is one T cell receptor beta chain. What it binds is unknown. The data belong to a study of graft-versus-host responses after intestinal transplantation. Across the study: Isolated intestinal, liver-intestinal, or multivisceral transplants were what recipients had. Induction using anti-thymocyte globulin, followed by tacrolimus and steroids for approximately three years, was given to all recipients. Regarding the study as a whole: Association was observed between peak circulating GvH clone levels and early post-transplant HvG declines. The authors found GvH clones in recipient marrow, some appearing first in ileum or blood.

Profiled with immunoSEQ multiplex PCR; TCRdb holds only in-frame clones, not every one. The sample lists about 39,000 clones; about 95% were seen once. V was shortened by 3 bases and J by 6 bases, with 13 bases between the two germline ends. This CDR3 region has 14 residues. CDR1 and CDR2 from the germline V gene are MRHNA and SNTAGT. The chain is built from TRBV6-4 and TRBJ2-3, with D hard to call. The TCR originated in a human donor who was the organ donor for an intestinal transplant. This specimen consisted of unstimulated CD8+ T cells sorted from spleen or lymph node cells, obtained before transplant. CDR3 DNA sequence: TGTGCCAGCAGTGAACGTCTCGTCCCTGATACGCAGTATTTT. It is translated as CASSERLVPDTQYF.